This TCR beta chain was sequenced during a study of T cell responses to AZD1222 COVID-19 vaccine. Study-wide context: Pooled together were second doses at about 4 or about 12 weeks.

Clones were read by immunoSEQ multiplex PCR, and TCRdb kept only the in-frame ones, dropping some. The sample consists of about 140,000 clones, 85% to 95% of them appearing once. Details on this clone: Antigen: not known.

This CDR3 is 14 amino acids long. In germline, CDR1 is ENHRY, CDR2 SYGVKD. V was clipped by 2 bases and J by 5 bases, with 12 bases between them. Study conclusions and caveats: CD4 TCRs covered the whole spike, strongest at regions 160-218 and 743-854. Baseline serostatus was positive in only a handful of AZD1222 recipients.

This TCR was sampled from an adult in good health. The source material was peripheral blood, sampled on day 0 of AZD1222 vaccination. The V call is TRBV10-3, the J call TRBJ1-1; D is unresolved. The CDR3 here is CAISEGSLGTEAFF. In nucleotides, the CDR3 is TGTGCCATCAGTGAGGGGTCACTGGGGACTGAAGCTTTCTTT.